A selection of T cell receptor beta chains follows, all from one sample in a study of cytomegalovirus exposure and HLA in healthy donors. The data were produced by immunoSEQ multiplex PCR, yet TCRdb's version contains in-frame clones alone and is incomplete. Counted here are around 110,000 clones, 8.5% to 10% occurring once; the ten biggest clones make up 2.5% to 3.5%. The sequencing sample was made of PBMCs. All receptors derive from a man aged 25-40 years in good health and CMV-seronegative. Each CDR3 is given with its conserved first and last residue.

V: TRBV18
CDR3: CASSLRDPRVEQYF

V: TRBV7-9
CDR3: CASSFSLYNSPLHF

V: TRBV15
CDR3: CATSRADRGRETQYF

V: TRBV5-4
CDR3: CASSRGGLSNEKLFF

V: TRBV27
CDR3: CASSLGQGQGEQYF

V: TRBV6-1
CDR3: CASSEALQGANTF

V: TRBV5-4
CDR3: CASTPIGYNEQFF

V: TRBV5-1
CDR3: CASSLASSYEQYF

V: TRBV4-1
CDR3: CASSQAGTGISGNQPQHF

V: TRBV5-5
CDR3: CASSAIRENTEAFF

V: TRBV6-1
CDR3: CASSVQENYEQYF

V: TRBV5-1
CDR3: CASSPWTGGGYGYTF

V: TRBV4-1
CDR3: CASSHILAGEETQYF

V: TRBV7-2
CDR3: CASTPQAGLGTKNIQYF

V: TRBV5-4
CDR3: CASSARTDDYLYGYTF

V: TRBV21-1
CDR3: CASSQEGDSNTGELFF

V: TRBV29-1
CDR3: CSVATGGTGELFF

V: TRBV19
CDR3: CASRGTATDTQYF

V: TRBV6-1
CDR3: CASSEALRAGGWADTQYF

V: TRBV9
CDR3: CASSGRLAGGQEQYF